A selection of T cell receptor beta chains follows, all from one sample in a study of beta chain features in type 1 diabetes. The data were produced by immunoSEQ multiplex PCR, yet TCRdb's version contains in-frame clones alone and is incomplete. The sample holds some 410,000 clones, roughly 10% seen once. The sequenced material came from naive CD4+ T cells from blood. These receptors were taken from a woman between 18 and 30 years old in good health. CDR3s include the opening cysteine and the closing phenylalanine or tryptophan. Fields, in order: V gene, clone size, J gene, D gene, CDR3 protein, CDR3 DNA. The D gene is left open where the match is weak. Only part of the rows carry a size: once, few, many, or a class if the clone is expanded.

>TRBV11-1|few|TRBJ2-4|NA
CASSLDGTQLYIQYF
TGTGCCAGCAGCTTAGATGGGACTCAACTCTACATTCAGTACTTC
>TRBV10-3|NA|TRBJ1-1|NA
CAISESGRSEAFF
TGTGCCATCAGTGAGTCGGGACGTAGTGAAGCTTTCTTT
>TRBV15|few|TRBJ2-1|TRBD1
CATSKTTGLDNEQFF
TGTGCCACCAGCAAAACGACAGGGTTAGATAATGAGCAGTTCTTC
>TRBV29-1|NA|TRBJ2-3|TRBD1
CSTTGGTDTQYF
TGCAGTACGACAGGGGGCACAGATACGCAGTATTTT
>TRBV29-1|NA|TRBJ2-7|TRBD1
CSVPGQTSREQYF
TGCAGCGTTCCGGGACAGACATCCCGCGAGCAGTACTTC
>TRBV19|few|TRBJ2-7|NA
CASSTDFYEQYF
TGTGCCAGTAGTACAGACTTCTACGAGCAGTACTTC
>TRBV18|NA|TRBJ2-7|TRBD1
CASSPRQGSEQYF
TGTGCCAGCTCACCTAGACAGGGCAGCGAGCAGTACTTC
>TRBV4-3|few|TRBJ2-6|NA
CASSRGVGELSGANVLTF
TGCGCCAGCAGCCGAGGAGTGGGGGAGCTCTCTGGGGCCAACGTCCTGACTTTC
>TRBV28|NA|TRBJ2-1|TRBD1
CASSATGDYNEQFF
TGTGCCAGCAGTGCGACAGGGGACTACAATGAGCAGTTCTTC
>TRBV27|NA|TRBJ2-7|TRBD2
CASSSLAGGPHEQYF
TGTGCCAGCAGTTCCCTAGCGGGAGGGCCGCACGAGCAGTACTTC
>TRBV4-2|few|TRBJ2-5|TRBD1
CASSQETDRGETQYF
TGTGCCAGCAGCCAAGAAACGGACAGGGGAGAGACCCAGTACTTC
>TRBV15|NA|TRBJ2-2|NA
CATITRGMIKLAGELFF
TGTGCCACCATAACGCGGGGAATGATAAAACTGGCCGGGGAGCTGTTTTTT
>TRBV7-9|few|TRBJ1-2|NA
CASSLSRSYGYTF
TGTGCCAGCAGCTTATCACGGTCCTATGGCTACACCTTC
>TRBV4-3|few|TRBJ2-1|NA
CASSLIPQGTNYNEQFF
TGCGCCAGCAGCCTTATCCCTCAGGGGACGAATTACAATGAGCAGTTCTTC
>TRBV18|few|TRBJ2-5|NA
CASSLDMVQETQYF
TGTGCCAGCTCGCTCGACATGGTACAAGAGACCCAGTACTTC
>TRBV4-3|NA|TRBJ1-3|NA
CASSQLSSGNTIYF
TGCGCCAGCAGCCAATTGAGCTCTGGAAACACCATATATTTT
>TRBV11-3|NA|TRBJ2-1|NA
CASSVGTRYNEQFF
TGTGCCAGCAGCGTCGGGACGCGTTACAATGAGCAGTTCTTC
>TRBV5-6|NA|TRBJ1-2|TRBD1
CASSSAYRGLYGYTF
TGTGCCAGCAGCTCAGCCTACAGGGGACTCTATGGCTACACCTTC
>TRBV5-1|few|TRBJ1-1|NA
CASRQDRYTEAFF
TGCGCCAGCAGGCAAGACAGATACACTGAAGCTTTCTTT
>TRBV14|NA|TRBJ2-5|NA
CASSQDIRTSWETQYF
TGTGCCAGCAGCCAAGACATCCGAACTAGCTGGGAGACCCAGTACTTC